This T cell receptor (beta chain) was identified during a study of blood T cell repertoires in COVID-19. Across the study: The cDNA or gDNA used as material had been derived from T cells, B-cell-depleted T cells, or PBMCs.

Residents of about two dozen US areas, aged roughly 18 to 89 years, made up the participants. Symptom resolution, clearance, or two negative PCRs marked donors in Cohort 3 as recovered. Original data processing: Amplification from reference gene primers served as the basis for estimated nucleated cell counts. Assay: immunoSEQ multiplex PCR; the TCRdb copy retains only in-frame clones and omits some. That table gives V, J and clone size, and the DNA gave D and trimming. This sample carries fewer than 450,000 clones, less than 95% of them seen once, and the ten largest clones take about 0.6%. Trimming removed 4 bases at V and 3 bases at J, with 16 bases between. CDR1 and CDR2 from the germline V gene are MNHEY and SMNVEV (reference sequence). The CDR3 sequence is 16 residues long.

The TCR originated in a man between 18 and 35 years old who had recovered from COVID-19. The chain joins TRBV27 to TRBJ2-1; possibly TRBD1 for D (6 bases). Input material: PBMCs or T cells enriched from blood (not recorded which). DNA of the CDR3: TGTGCCAGCAGTTCCGCACACCTAGGGGGCTACAATGAGCAGTTCTTC. Translation: CASSSAHLGGYNEQFF.